A single sample gave rise to the 2 T cell receptor beta chains below, sequenced in a study of blood T cell repertoires in COVID-19. Assay used: immunoSEQ multiplex PCR; TCRdb lists only in-frame clones, some missing. Of approximately 170,000 clones in the sample, over 65% were seen once. The sample comprised PBMCs or T cells enriched from blood (not recorded which). Every receptor here comes from a woman between 45 and 60 years old who had recovered from COVID-19.

The chain is built from TRBV4-1 and TRBJ2-5; TRBD2 aligns across 8 bases. Germline-derived CDR1 and CDR2 are MGHRA and YSYEKL. CDR3 length: 14 residues. V lost 3 bases to trimming and J lost 5 bases; unmatched junction nucleotides: 5. This chain's CDR3 is CASSQTGGRETQYF. CDR3 nucleotides: TGCGCCAGCAGCCAGACGGGGGGGAGGGAGACCCAGTACTTC.

The chain joins TRBV27 to TRBJ2-1; 12 nucleotides match TRBD2. Germline lookup yields CDR1 MNHEY and CDR2 SMNVEV (reference sequence). V dropped 8 bases and J dropped 8; count of bases not matched to a gene: 10. The CDR3 runs 15 residues. CDR3 nucleotide sequence: TGTGCCAGCTCCGCCTCTAGCGGGAGGGAAGATGAGCAGTTCTTC. It translates to CASSASSGREDEQFF.